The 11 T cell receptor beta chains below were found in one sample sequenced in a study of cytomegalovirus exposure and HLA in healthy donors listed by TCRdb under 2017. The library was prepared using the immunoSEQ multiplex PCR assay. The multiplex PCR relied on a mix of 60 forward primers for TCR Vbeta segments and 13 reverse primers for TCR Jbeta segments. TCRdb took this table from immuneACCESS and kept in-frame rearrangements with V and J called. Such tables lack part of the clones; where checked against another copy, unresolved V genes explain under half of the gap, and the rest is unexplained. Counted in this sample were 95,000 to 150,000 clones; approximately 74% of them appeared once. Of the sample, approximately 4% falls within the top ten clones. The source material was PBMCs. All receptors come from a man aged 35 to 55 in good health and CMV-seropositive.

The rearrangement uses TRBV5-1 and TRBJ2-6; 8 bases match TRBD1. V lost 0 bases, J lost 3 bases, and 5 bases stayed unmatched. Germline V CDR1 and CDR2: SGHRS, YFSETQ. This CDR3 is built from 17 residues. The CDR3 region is CASSLGAGGHGANVLTF. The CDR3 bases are TGCGCCAGCAGCTTGGGGGCAGGGGGCCATGGGGCCAACGTCCTGACTTTC.

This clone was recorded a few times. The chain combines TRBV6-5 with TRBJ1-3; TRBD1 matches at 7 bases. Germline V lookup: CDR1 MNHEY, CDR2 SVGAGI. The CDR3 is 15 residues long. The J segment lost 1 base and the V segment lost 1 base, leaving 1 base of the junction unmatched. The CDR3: CASSYWGQSGNTIYF. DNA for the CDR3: TGTGCCAGCAGTTACTGGGGACAGTCTGGAAACACCATATATTTT.

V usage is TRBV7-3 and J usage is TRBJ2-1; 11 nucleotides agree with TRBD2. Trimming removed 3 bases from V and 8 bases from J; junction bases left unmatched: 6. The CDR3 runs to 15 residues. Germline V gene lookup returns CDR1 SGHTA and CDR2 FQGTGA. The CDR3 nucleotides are TGTGCCAGCAGCTTGATAGCGGGAGGGCCTTATGAGCAGTTCTTC. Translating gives CASSLIAGGPYEQFF.

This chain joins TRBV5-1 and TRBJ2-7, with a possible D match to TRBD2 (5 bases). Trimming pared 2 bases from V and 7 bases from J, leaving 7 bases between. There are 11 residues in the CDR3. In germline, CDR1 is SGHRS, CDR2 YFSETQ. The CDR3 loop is CASSFTGEQYF. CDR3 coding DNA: TGCGCCAGCAGCTTCACGGGGGAGCAGTACTTC.

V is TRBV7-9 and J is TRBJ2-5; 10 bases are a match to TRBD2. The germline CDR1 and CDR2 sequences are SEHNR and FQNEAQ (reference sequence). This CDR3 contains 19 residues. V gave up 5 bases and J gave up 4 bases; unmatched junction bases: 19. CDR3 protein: CASSPTARGFLAGAETQYF. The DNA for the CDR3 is TGTGCCAGCAGCCCGACCGCGAGGGGGTTTCTAGCGGGAGCAGAGACCCAGTACTTC.

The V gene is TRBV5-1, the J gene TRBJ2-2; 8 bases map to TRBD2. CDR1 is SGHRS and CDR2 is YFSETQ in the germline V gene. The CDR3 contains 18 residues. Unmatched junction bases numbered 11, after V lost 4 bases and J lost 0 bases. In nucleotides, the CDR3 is TGCGCCAGCAGCGCGGGACTAGAATTCGTCGCGAACACCGGGGAGCTGTTTTTT. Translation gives CASSAGLEFVANTGELFF.

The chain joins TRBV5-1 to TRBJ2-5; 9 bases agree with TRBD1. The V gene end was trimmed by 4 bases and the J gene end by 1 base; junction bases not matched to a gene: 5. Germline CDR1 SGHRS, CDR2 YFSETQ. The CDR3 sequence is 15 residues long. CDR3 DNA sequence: TGCGCCAGCAGCGGGGGGACAGGGTTCCAAGAGACCCAGTACTTC. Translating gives CASSGGTGFQETQYF. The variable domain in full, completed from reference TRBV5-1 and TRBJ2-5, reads KAGVTQTPRYLIKTRGQQVTLSCSPISGHRSVSWYQQTPGQGLQFLFEYFSETQRNKGNFPGRFSGRQFSNSRSEMNVSTLELGDSALYLCASSGGTGFQETQYFGPGTRLLVL.

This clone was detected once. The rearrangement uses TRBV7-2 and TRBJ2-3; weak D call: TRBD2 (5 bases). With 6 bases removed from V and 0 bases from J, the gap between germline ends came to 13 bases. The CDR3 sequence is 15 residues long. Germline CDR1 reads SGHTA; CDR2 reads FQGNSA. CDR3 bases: TGTGCCAGCAGTCATAGCGTCCCTAGCACAGATACGCAGTATTTT. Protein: CASSHSVPSTDTQYF.

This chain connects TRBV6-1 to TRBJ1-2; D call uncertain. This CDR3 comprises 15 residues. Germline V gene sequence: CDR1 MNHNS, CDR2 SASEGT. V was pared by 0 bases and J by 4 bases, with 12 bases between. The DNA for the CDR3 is TGTGCCAGCAGTGAAGCGCTACAGTACCTCTATGGCTACACCTTC. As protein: CASSEALQYLYGYTF.

The CDR3 DNA is TGCGCCAGCAGCCATCAGGGAGGTACCACCATATATTTT. It yields the protein CASSHQGGTTIYF. V usage is TRBV5-1 and J usage is TRBJ1-3; D is possibly TRBD1 (5 bases). This CDR3 is built from 13 residues. Trimming pared 4 bases from V and 9 bases from J, leaving 14 bases between. Germline CDR1 is SGHRS and CDR2 is YFSETQ.

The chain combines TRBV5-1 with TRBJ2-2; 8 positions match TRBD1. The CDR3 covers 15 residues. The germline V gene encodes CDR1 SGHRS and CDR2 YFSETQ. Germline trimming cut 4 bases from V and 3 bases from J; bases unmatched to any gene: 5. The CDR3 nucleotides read TGCGCCAGCAGCCGGACAGGGTACGACACCGGGGAGCTGTTTTTT. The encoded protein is CASSRTGYDTGELFF. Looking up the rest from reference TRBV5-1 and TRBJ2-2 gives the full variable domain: KAGVTQTPRYLIKTRGQQVTLSCSPISGHRSVSWYQQTPGQGLQFLFEYFSETQRNKGNFPGRFSGRQFSNSRSEMNVSTLELGDSALYLCASSRTGYDTGELFFGEGSRLTVL.